The 32 T cell receptor beta chains reported below all come from one sample, sequenced in a study of control samples from healthy donors and cancer patients. The data were produced by immunoSEQ multiplex PCR, yet TCRdb's version contains in-frame clones alone and is incomplete. The repertoire holds about 12,000 clones, over 75% seen once, with 2.5% to 3% in the top ten. Sample: formalin-fixed, paraffin-embedded tissue. The receptors originated from a male donor with melanoma.

The CDR3 DNA reads as TGTGCCAGCAGCTCCGATCGGTCTAGAACATTCTCTGGGGCCAACGTCCTGACTTTC. Translated, it gives CASSSDRSRTFSGANVLTF. V is TRBV11-3 and J is TRBJ2-6; D remains unclear. The V gene lost 4 bases and the J gene lost 0 bases, with 19 bases spanning the gap. The germline V gene has CDR1 SGHNT and CDR2 YENEEA. This CDR3 spans 19 amino acids.

The rearrangement uses TRBV6-5 and TRBJ1-2, with D uncertain. There are 13 residues in the CDR3. V lost 8 bases to trimming and J lost 6 bases, with 16 bases between them. CDR1 and CDR2 (germline): MNHEY, SVGAGI. CDR3 nucleotides: TGTGCCAGCCAAGACGGAGAAGGGCATGGCTACACCTTC. Protein: CASQDGEGHGYTF.

V is TRBV19 and J is TRBJ1-2; D not certain. This CDR3 comprises 15 residues. CDR1 LNHDA and CDR2 SQIVND come from the germline V gene (reference sequence). V shed 5 bases and J shed 3 bases, with 16 bases lying between them. The CDR3 nucleotides read TGTGCCAGTAGTTCGGGATCCAATTTTTACTATGGCTACACCTTC. Residues: CASSSGSNFYYGYTF.

The genes are TRBV19 and TRBJ2-1; D gene uncertain. Per the germline V gene, CDR1 is LNHDA and CDR2 is SQIVND (reference sequence). Deletions cut 2 bases from V and 2 bases from J, with 16 bases between. The CDR3 totals 17 residues. CDR3 in DNA: TGTGCCAGTAGTATATGGTCAGGCCGGATGGCCTACAATGAGCAGTTCTTC. This sequence encodes CASSIWSGRMAYNEQFF.

The V gene is TRBV11-3, the J gene TRBJ1-3, with a tentative D call TRBD1 (5 bases). The V gene's germline CDR1 is SGHNT and CDR2 YENEEA. V was clipped by 4 bases and J by 4 bases, with 17 bases between them. The CDR3 runs to 16 residues. The CDR3 spells CASSYRDRVSGNTIYF. CDR3 nucleotide sequence: TGTGCCAGCAGCTACCGGGACCGGGTATCAGGAAACACCATATATTTT.

The rearrangement joins TRBV5-1 to TRBJ2-5; 8 positions agree with TRBD2. The CDR3 consists of 13 residues. Germline loops: CDR1 SGHRS, CDR2 YFSETQ. Unmatched junction bases numbered 4, after V lost 7 bases and J lost 2 bases. The CDR3 here is CASQRERQETQYF. The DNA of the CDR3 is TGCGCCAGCCAGCGGGAGAGGCAAGAGACCCAGTACTTC.

V usage is TRBV10-1 and J usage is TRBJ2-7; D is perhaps TRBD2 (6 bases). This CDR3 has 13 residues. V lost 2 bases and J lost 1, with 6 bases in between. Germline CDR1 reads WNHNN; CDR2 reads SYGVQD (reference sequence). CDR3 amino acids: CASSEGGSYEQYF. CDR3 sequence (DNA): TGCGCCAGCAGTGAGGGGGGGTCCTACGAGCAGTACTTC.

This chain uses TRBV27 with TRBJ2-3, with no clear D. With 5 bases removed from V and 2 bases from J, the gap between germline ends came to 11 bases. The V gene's germline CDR1 is MNHEY and CDR2 SMNVEV (reference sequence). The CDR3 length is 14 residues. CDR3 in amino acids: CASSPGGYTDTQYF. CDR3 nucleotides: TGTGCCAGCAGTCCCGGTGGTTACACAGATACGCAGTATTTT.

This chain connects TRBV4-1 to TRBJ1-3; D not certain. Trimming pared 3 bases from V and 2 bases from J, leaving 2 bases between. Germline CDR1 and CDR2: MGHRA and YSYEKL. This CDR3 has 12 amino acids. CDR3 protein: CASSHAGNTIYF. DNA for the CDR3: TGCGCCAGCAGCCACGCTGGAAACACCATATATTTT.

The CDR3 reads CASSLTDMNTEAFF. The DNA of the CDR3 is TGTGCCAGCAGCTTGACGGATATGAACACTGAAGCTTTCTTT. The chain uses TRBV5-6 and TRBJ1-1, with D hard to call. This CDR3 is built from 14 residues. The ends were cut back, 1 base at V and 0 bases at J, with 7 bases in the middle. The germline V gene has CDR1 SGHDT and CDR2 YYEEEE.

V is TRBV18 and J is TRBJ1-2, with no clear D. V lost 2 bases and J lost 3, with 16 bases in between. Germline values: CDR1 KGHSH, CDR2 LQKENI. The CDR3 is 16 residues long. As DNA, the CDR3 is TGTGCCAGCTCACCAGAAGACATTCCTTCGCACTATGGCTACACCTTC. The encoded protein is CASSPEDIPSHYGYTF.

The chain has TRBV18 and TRBJ2-3, with D possibly being TRBD2 (5 bases). The V and J ends lost 3 bases and 0 bases respectively, with 10 bases between them. This CDR3 spans 15 amino acids. Germline V gene data show CDR1 as KGHSH and CDR2 as LQKENI. The DNA of the CDR3 is TGTGCCAGCTCACCGGAAACTAGTAGCACAGATACGCAGTATTTT. Its translation: CASSPETSSTDTQYF.

The V and J genes are TRBV27 and TRBJ2-7; the D call may be TRBD1 or TRBD2 (5 bases each). V lost 6 bases and J 6 bases, leaving 12 bases between the germline ends. The CDR3 loop spans 12 amino acids. CDR1 and CDR2 (germline): MNHEY, SMNVEV (reference sequence). CDR3 sequence reads: CASSPGTPEQYF. The CDR3 DNA sequence: TGTGCCAGCAGCCCCGGGACGCCCGAGCAGTACTTC.

The chain combines TRBV3-1 (or the pseudogene TRBV3-2) with TRBJ2-7; D is perhaps TRBD2 (5 bases). The CDR3 runs 14 residues. V shed 3 bases and J shed 6 bases, with 15 bases lying between them. Per the germline V gene, CDR1 is LGHDT and CDR2 is YNNKEL (reference sequence). The CDR3 bases are TGTGCCAGCAGCCACAGCAACCTTGCGGGCGAGCAGTACGTC. Encoded protein: CASSHSNLAGEQYV.

This clone was counted only a few times. The rearrangement uses TRBV7-2 and TRBJ2-5; 8 bases are shared with TRBD2. Per germline, CDR1 SGHTA and CDR2 FQGNSA. The CDR3 sequence is 15 residues long. Trimming cost V 5 bases and J 1 base; bases outside gene matches: 6. CDR3 DNA: TGTGCCAGCAGCCGCACTAGCGGAGCCCAAGAGACCCAGTACTTC. Its protein is CASSRTSGAQETQYF.

The rearrangement uses TRBV19 and TRBJ2-5; 7 bases line up with TRBD1. V shed 6 bases and J 5 bases; nucleotides not matched to a gene: 6. CDR3 size: 13 residues. CDR1 and CDR2 (germline): LNHDA, SQIVND (reference sequence). CDR3 residues: CASRETGYETQYF. In DNA, the CDR3 is TGTGCCAGTAGGGAGACAGGGTATGAGACCCAGTACTTC.

The V and J genes are TRBV4-1 and TRBJ2-7; D is undetermined. V lost 1 base and J 6 bases, leaving 22 bases between the germline ends. The CDR3 spans 17 residues. The V gene's germline CDR1 is MGHRA and CDR2 YSYEKL. The CDR3 sequence: CASSQVPIGSRLLEQYF. DNA of the CDR3: TGCGCCAGCAGCCAAGTTCCGATCGGAAGTCGCCTACTCGAGCAGTACTTC.

The chain recombines TRBV6-5 with TRBJ2-1; D possibly matches TRBD1 or TRBD2 (5 bases each). V was shortened by 7 bases and J by 9 bases, with 22 bases between the two germline ends. The CDR3 is made up of 15 amino acids. Per the germline V gene, CDR1 is MNHEY and CDR2 is SVGAGI. The CDR3 DNA reads TGTGCCAGCACCACCCGGGACCCGAGGGGTAGTGAGCAGTTCTTC. As protein: CASTTRDPRGSEQFF.

The J gene is TRBJ2-5, the V gene TRBV18, with D unresolved. Germline V CDR1 and CDR2: KGHSH, LQKENI. The CDR3 has 14 residues. V dropped 1 base and J dropped 0 bases, with 6 bases sitting between them. The DNA for the CDR3 is TGTGCCAGCTCACCACGTCGGGACCAAGAGACCCAGTACTTC. Its protein is CASSPRRDQETQYF.

The chain has TRBV24-1 and TRBJ2-1, with D possibly matching TRBD1 (8 bases). The CDR3 length is 17 residues. Germline-derived CDR1 and CDR2 are KGHDR and SFDVKD. V lost 1 base and J 4 bases, leaving 16 bases between the germline ends. In DNA form, the CDR3 reads TGTGCCACCAGTGATTTTCAGGGGGCGGGGGTTTACAATGAGCAGTTCTTC. Residues: CATSDFQGAGVYNEQFF.

This chain connects TRBV19 to TRBJ1-2; 7 nucleotides agree with TRBD1. V shed 3 bases, J shed 4 bases, and the junction held 8 bases outside the gene matches. This CDR3 spans 15 amino acids. Germline V gene lookup returns CDR1 LNHDA and CDR2 SQIVND (reference sequence). The CDR3 spells CASSISGTAPYGYTF. CDR3 in DNA: TGTGCCAGTAGTATTTCCGGGACAGCCCCCTATGGCTACACCTTC.

The chain is built from TRBV14 and TRBJ2-1; unclear D gene. V was trimmed by 4 bases and J by 6 bases, leaving 16 bases between them. There are 15 residues in the CDR3. CDR1 and CDR2 from the germline V gene are SGHDN and FVKESK. The CDR3 region has the DNA TGTGCCAGCAGCCGGACCGTAGGCTACGGCAATGAGCAGTTCTTC. It yields the protein CASSRTVGYGNEQFF.

The chain links TRBV5-1 to TRBJ2-7, with D possibly matching TRBD1 (7 bases). The V end was cut by 0 bases, the J end by 1 base, with 11 bases between. This CDR3 region has 15 residues. Germline values: CDR1 SGHRS, CDR2 YFSETQ. The CDR3 nucleotides are TGCGCCAGCAGCTTGGTCGGGGGACAGTCCTACGAGCAGTACTTC. Its translation: CASSLVGGQSYEQYF.

The genes are TRBV20-1 and TRBJ2-1; TRBD2 might be the D (5 bases). Germline loops: CDR1 DFQATT, CDR2 SNEGSKA (reference sequence). The CDR3 is made up of 11 amino acids. The ends were cut back, 2 bases at V and 7 bases at J, with 6 bases in the middle. The CDR3 is CSARSGNEQFF. The CDR3 region has the DNA TGCAGTGCTAGAAGCGGAAATGAGCAGTTCTTC.

V is TRBV11-2 and J is TRBJ2-7; D is undetermined. CDR1 is SGHAT and CDR2 is FQNNGV in the germline V gene. Trimming cost V 1 base and J 2 bases, with 15 bases left between them. There are 16 residues in the CDR3. CDR3 sequence (DNA): TGTGCCAGCAGCTTAGTGTTGGCGAGGTGGACCTACGAGCAGTACTTC. Translating gives CASSLVLARWTYEQYF.

Remarks on this clone: The sample holds other DNA sequences that translate to the same CDR3. This sequence joins TRBV4-3 and TRBJ2-1, with 8 bases identical to TRBD2. The CDR3 runs to 15 residues. Germline CDR1 reads LGHNA; CDR2 reads YSLEER. J was trimmed by 6 bases and V by 0 bases; bases with no gene match: 4. The CDR3 reads CASSQEAGAVNEQFF. DNA for the CDR3: TGCGCCAGCAGCCAAGAAGCGGGAGCTGTCAATGAGCAGTTCTTC.

The chain employs TRBV24-1 and TRBJ1-4; unclear D gene. Germline assignment: CDR1 KGHDR and CDR2 SFDVKD. The ends were cut back, 7 bases at V and 7 bases at J, with 18 bases in the middle. The CDR3 sequence is 15 residues long. The CDR3 DNA reads as TGTGCCACCAGCAAAGGAGGCACAGAAGGTGAAAAACTGTTTTTT. This encodes CATSKGGTEGEKLFF.

The rearrangement links TRBV7-2 to TRBJ1-2; D unclear. Trimming took 3 bases from V and 1 from J, leaving 6 bases between them. This CDR3 comprises 13 residues. CDR1 is SGHTA and CDR2 is FQGNSA in the germline V gene. CDR3 nucleotide sequence: TGTGCCAGCAGCTTGGCTCTTAACTATGGCTACACCTTC. Translating gives CASSLALNYGYTF.

The genes are TRBV19 and TRBJ2-3; 13 bases line up with TRBD2. CDR1 is LNHDA, CDR2 SQIVND, per germline (reference sequence). The CDR3 is 19 amino acids. V trimming: 0 bases; J trimming: 2 bases; junction bases outside the gene matches: 8. CDR3 sequence: CASSIDSPGLAGATDTQYF. The CDR3 coding sequence is TGTGCCAGTAGTATAGATTCCCCAGGACTAGCGGGAGCCACAGATACGCAGTATTTT.

The CDR3 protein is CASSQDHQGTDLFGANVLTF. CDR3 nucleotides: TGTGCCAGCAGCCAAGATCATCAGGGTACGGACTTGTTCGGGGCCAACGTCCTGACTTTC. J is TRBJ2-6 and V is TRBV4-2, with D perhaps being TRBD1 or TRBD2 (5 bases each). Trimming cost V 0 bases and J 4 bases, with 22 bases left between them. This CDR3 is built from 20 residues. Germline V gene data show CDR1 as LGHNA and CDR2 as YNFKEQ.

The J gene is TRBJ2-1, the V gene TRBV27; TRBD2 aligns across 7 bases. The CDR3 has 17 residues. The junction had 14 bases not matched to a gene; V was cut back by 5 bases and J by 4 bases. Germline CDR1 MNHEY, CDR2 SMNVEV (reference sequence). CDR3 DNA sequence: TGTGCCAGCAGTCCCCGGACTAGTACGTTTATGTACAATGAGCAGTTCTTC. It yields the protein CASSPRTSTFMYNEQFF.

The chain employs TRBV6-2 or TRBV6-3 and TRBJ2-7; 9 nucleotides line up with TRBD1. The V and J ends lost 2 bases and 5 bases, in that order; junction bases with no gene match: 10. Germline V gene data show CDR1 as MNHEY and CDR2 as SVGEGT. CDR3 length: 16 residues. DNA of the CDR3: TGTGCCAGCAGTTACCTCCGACAGGGGGGTTTCCACGAGCAGTACGTC. This translates into CASSYLRQGGFHEQYV.